One sample yielded the 10 T cell receptor beta chains listed below, sequenced in a study of T cell changes during pregnancy in multiple sclerosis. The assay was immunoSEQ multiplex PCR, and TCRdb's table has in-frame clones only and misses some. The sample has some 83,000 clones, roughly nine tenths seen once. Source: PBMCs, taken in the first trimester of pregnancy. The receptors derive from a female donor in good health, serving as a control in a pregnancy study. Some clones in this sample may be carry-over from other donors' samples.

The chain carries TRBV5-6 and TRBJ2-3; a weak D match, TRBD2 (5 bases). V gave up 4 bases and J gave up 0 bases, with 15 bases separating them. CDR3 length: 16 residues. Germline V lookup: CDR1 SGHDT, CDR2 YYEEEE. Here the CDR3 reads CASSDPPGDSTDTQYF. The CDR3 nucleotides read TGTGCCAGCAGCGACCCCCCCGGGGATAGCACAGATACGCAGTATTTT.

In nucleotides, the CDR3 is TGTGCCACCACCAGTGCGGGGGTTGGGGAAAAACTGTTTTTT. It codes for CATTSAGVGEKLFF. V is TRBV10-3 and J is TRBJ1-4; TRBD1 might be the D (5 bases). Per germline, CDR1 ENHRY and CDR2 SYGVKD. The CDR3 is 14 amino acids. V was cut by 10 bases and J by 8 bases, with 20 bases left in between.

The chain uses TRBV7-2 and TRBJ2-3; D is unclear. The germline V gene encodes CDR1 SGHTA and CDR2 FQGNSA. This CDR3 is built from 14 residues. Trimming stripped 5 bases from V and 5 bases from J, with 14 bases between. CDR3 coding DNA: TGTGCCAGCAGCCGCGACTCCAGTCTAGATACGCAGTATTTT. It is translated as CASSRDSSLDTQYF.

This chain joins TRBV4-3 and TRBJ1-2, with D unclear. CDR3 length: 13 residues. The germline V and J ends were trimmed by 4 bases and 13 bases, with 19 bases remaining between them. Germline V gene data show CDR1 as LGHNA and CDR2 as YSLEER. The CDR3 region has the DNA TGCGCCAGCAGCCCCCCGGAGGAGGGCTGGGCCACCTTC. As protein: CASSPPEEGWATF.

This clone was counted once. The gene calls are TRBV11-2 and TRBJ1-1; no clear D gene. V was trimmed by 2 bases and J by 2 bases, leaving 9 bases between them. The CDR3 covers 14 residues. The germline V gene has CDR1 SGHAT and CDR2 FQNNGV. For the CDR3, the DNA is TGTGCCAGCAGCTTAACTGGGAGCAACACTGAAGCTTTCTTT. This sequence encodes CASSLTGSNTEAFF.

The count of this clone is one. V usage is TRBV7-8 and J usage is TRBJ2-2; D gene uncertain. The CDR3 loop spans 17 amino acids. Germline V gene sequence: CDR1 SGHVS, CDR2 FQNEAQ. Trimming pared 0 bases from V and 7 bases from J, leaving 18 bases between. The CDR3 here is CASSLALNPRSGGELFF. The CDR3 DNA reads as TGTGCCAGCAGCTTAGCCTTGAACCCTAGATCCGGCGGGGAGCTGTTTTTT.

The rearrangement joins TRBV27 to TRBJ2-2, with TRBD1 as a possible D gene (6 bases). The V end lost 5 bases, the J end lost 6 bases, and 10 bases lay between the germline ends. The CDR3 is 13 amino acids. The germline gives CDR1 MNHEY, CDR2 SMNVEV (reference sequence). DNA for the CDR3: TGTGCCAGCAGTCCCACAGGGTCCGGGGAGCTGTTTTTT. Translation gives CASSPTGSGELFF.

V gene TRBV10-3 combines with J gene TRBJ2-7; 7 bases are a match to TRBD1. Germline CDR1 is ENHRY and CDR2 is SYGVKD. CDR3 length equals 14 residues. Trimming at V came to 3 bases and at J to 6 bases, leaving 8 bases not matched to a gene. Here the CDR3 reads CAISDSDRESEQYF. The CDR3 DNA reads as TGTGCCATCAGTGATTCAGACAGGGAGTCCGAGCAGTACTTC.

This rearrangement joins TRBV9 to TRBJ2-7, with TRBD1 matching 9 bases. CDR3 length: 16 residues. With V trimmed by 4 bases and J by 0 bases, 8 bases remained unmatched. Germline-derived CDR1 and CDR2 are SGDLS and YYNGEE. The CDR3 DNA reads TGTGCCAGCAGCCCTTCTCAGACAGGGGGCTCCTACGAGCAGTACTTC. Amino acids: CASSPSQTGGSYEQYF.

The genes are TRBV4-1 and TRBJ2-3; TRBD2 matches 13 bases. CDR1 is MGHRA, CDR2 YSYEKL, per germline. The CDR3 consists of 20 residues. V shed 4 bases and J 1 base; nucleotides not matched to a gene: 14. The chain's CDR3 is CASSLRTSGSFVGGTDTQYF. CDR3 DNA sequence: TGCGCCAGCAGCCTTAGGACTAGCGGGAGTTTTGTGGGTGGCACAGATACGCAGTATTTT.